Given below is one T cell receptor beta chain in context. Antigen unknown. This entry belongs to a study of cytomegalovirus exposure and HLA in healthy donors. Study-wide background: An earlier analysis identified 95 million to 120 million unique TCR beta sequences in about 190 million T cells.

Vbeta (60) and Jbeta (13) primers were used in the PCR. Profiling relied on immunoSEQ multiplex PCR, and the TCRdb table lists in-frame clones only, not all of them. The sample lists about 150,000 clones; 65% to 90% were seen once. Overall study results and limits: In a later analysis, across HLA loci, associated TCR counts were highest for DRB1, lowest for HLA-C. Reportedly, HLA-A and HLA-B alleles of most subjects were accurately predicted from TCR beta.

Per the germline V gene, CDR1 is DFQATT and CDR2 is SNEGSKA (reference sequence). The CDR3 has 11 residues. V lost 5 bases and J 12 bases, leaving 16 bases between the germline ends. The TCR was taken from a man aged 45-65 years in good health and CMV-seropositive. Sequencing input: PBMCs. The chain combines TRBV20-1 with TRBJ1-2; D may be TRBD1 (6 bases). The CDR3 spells CSADRDILHTF. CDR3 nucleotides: TGCAGTGCTGATCGGGACATCCTGCACACCTTC.